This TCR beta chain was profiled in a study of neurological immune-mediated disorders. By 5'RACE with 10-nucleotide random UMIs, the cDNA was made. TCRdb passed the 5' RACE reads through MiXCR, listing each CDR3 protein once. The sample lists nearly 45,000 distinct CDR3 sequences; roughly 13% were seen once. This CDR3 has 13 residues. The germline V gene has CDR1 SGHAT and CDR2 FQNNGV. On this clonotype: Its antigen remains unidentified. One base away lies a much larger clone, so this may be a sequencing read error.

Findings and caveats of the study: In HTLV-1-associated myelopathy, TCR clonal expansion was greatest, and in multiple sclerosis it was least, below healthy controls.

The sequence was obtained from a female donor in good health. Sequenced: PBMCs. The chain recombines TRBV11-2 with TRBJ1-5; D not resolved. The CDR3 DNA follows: TGTGCCAGCAGCTTTCGGAGGGATCAGCCCCATCATTTT. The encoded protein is CASSFRRDQPHHF.